Presented here are 9 T cell receptor beta chains from one specimen sequenced in a study of shared clonotypes between healthy human individuals. This table comes from immunoSEQ multiplex PCR, and its TCRdb copy is limited to in-frame clones, with some not included. The sample holds about 1 million clones; approximately 78% are singletons and the top ten take about 0.52%. Source material: memory CD4+ T cells from PBMCs. Sample subset: CD45RA-negative fraction. The receptors derive from a man between 18 and 35 years old in good health. Some clones in this sample may be carry-over from other donors' samples.

V gene TRBV14 combines with J gene TRBJ2-3; D is unresolved. The V end lost 0 bases, the J end lost 2 bases, and 6 bases lay between the germline ends. Germline lookup yields CDR1 SGHDN and CDR2 FVKESK. The CDR3 sequence is 14 residues long. CDR3 in amino acids: CASSQDWATDTQYF. The CDR3 coding sequence is TGTGCCAGCAGCCAAGATTGGGCCACAGATACGCAGTATTTT.

The gene calls are TRBV4-1 and TRBJ2-3, with TRBD1 as a possible D gene (6 bases). CDR3 length: 13 residues. V lost 4 bases and J 5 bases, leaving 10 bases between the germline ends. Germline V gene lookup returns CDR1 MGHRA and CDR2 YSYEKL. CDR3 sequence: CASSLIQGDTQYF. The CDR3 nucleotides are TGCGCCAGCAGCCTGATACAGGGAGATACGCAGTATTTT.

This chain links TRBV29-1 with TRBJ1-1; D may be TRBD1 (5 bases). The CDR3 totals 14 residues. Germline V gene lookup returns CDR1 SQVTM and CDR2 ANQGSEA. V was shortened by 0 bases and J by 4 bases, with 12 bases between the two germline ends. CDR3 nucleotides: TGCAGCGTTGAAGACTTGGGGGGGGGCACTGAAGCTTTCTTT. This translates into CSVEDLGGGTEAFF.

This chain connects TRBV7-8 to TRBJ2-1; the match to TRBD2 covers 7 bases. This CDR3 region has 16 residues. V lost 5 bases, J lost 4 bases, and 11 bases stayed unmatched. From germline, CDR1 is SGHVS and CDR2 FQNEAQ. DNA of the CDR3: TGTGCCAGCAGCCCAGACCGAGCGGGGCGATACAATGAGCAGTTCTTC. This codes for CASSPDRAGRYNEQFF.

This chain uses TRBV6-5 with TRBJ2-1, with D possibly being TRBD1 (5 bases). In germline, CDR1 is MNHEY, CDR2 SVGAGI. Trimming stripped 8 bases from V and 9 bases from J, with 14 bases between. The CDR3 contains 12 residues. The CDR3 coding sequence is TGTGCCAGCTCAGTTACTGGGGCTGAGCAGTTCTTC. It translates to CASSVTGAEQFF.

The chain employs TRBV7-3 and TRBJ2-7, with TRBD2 as a possible D gene (5 bases). Trimming removed 5 bases at V and 0 bases at J, with 14 bases between. CDR3 length: 15 residues. Germline V gene lookup returns CDR1 SGHTA and CDR2 FQGTGA. CDR3 in amino acids: CASSPGRGSSYEQYF. In nucleotides, the CDR3 is TGTGCCAGCAGCCCGGGTCGAGGGTCCTCCTACGAGCAGTACTTC.

The J gene is TRBJ2-7, the V gene TRBV6-5; TRBD2 aligns across 10 bases. Trimming removed 2 bases from V and 6 bases from J; junction bases left unmatched: 7. The CDR3 runs 15 residues. Germline loops: CDR1 MNHEY, CDR2 SVGAGI. The CDR3 is CASSYISGRAAEQYF. CDR3 DNA: TGTGCCAGCAGTTACATCAGCGGGAGGGCCGCCGAGCAGTACTTC.

The chain combines TRBV28 with TRBJ1-2; D remains unclear. V dropped 3 bases and J dropped 4 bases, with 3 bases sitting between them. Germline lookup yields CDR1 MDHEN and CDR2 SYDVKM. This CDR3 region has 11 residues. This CDR3 is CASSLFYGYTF. The DNA of the CDR3 is TGTGCCAGCAGTTTGTTCTATGGCTACACCTTC.

For this clone: Additional DNA sequences in this sample encode the identical CDR3. This chain connects TRBV27 to TRBJ2-1; D remains ambiguous. This CDR3 spans 13 amino acids. Between the trimmed V and J ends, which lost 2 bases and 4 bases, there was a span of 6 bases. CDR1 and CDR2 (germline): MNHEY, SMNVEV (reference sequence). The CDR3 reads CASSLSRYNEQFF. In DNA form, the CDR3 reads TGTGCCAGCAGTTTAAGTAGATACAATGAGCAGTTCTTC.